This is a list of T cell receptor beta chains from one sample in a study of shared clonotypes between healthy human individuals. Repertoires were generated with immunoSEQ multiplex PCR, while TCRdb's copy carries only in-frame clones and drops some. The sample gives more than 2 million clones, approximately 95% of which show up once; roughly 0.13% is in the top ten. The specimen was naive CD4+ T cells sorted from blood. The receptor set was obtained from a man aged 18 to 30 in good health. Both conserved end residues are part of each CDR3. A D gene is named only where the DNA matches it firmly. The size entry is marked missing in some rows and otherwise reads once, few, many or a size class.

clone_size: NA
d_call: NA
j_call: TRBJ2-5
v_call: TRBV7-9
cdr3_aa: CASSLVGALEETQYF
cdr3_nt: TGTGCCAGCAGCTTAGTAGGGGCCCTAGAAGAGACCCAGTACTTC

clone_size: NA
d_call: NA
j_call: TRBJ1-1
v_call: TRBV30
cdr3_aa: CACIPLRGEAFF
cdr3_nt: TGTGCCTGTATTCCGTTACGGGGTGAAGCTTTCTTT

clone_size: NA
d_call: TRBD2
j_call: TRBJ2-7
v_call: TRBV5-5
cdr3_aa: CASSVGLAGIYEQYF
cdr3_nt: TGTGCCAGCAGCGTGGGACTAGCGGGAATCTACGAGCAGTACTTC

clone_size: NA
d_call: NA
j_call: TRBJ2-1
v_call: TRBV27
cdr3_aa: CASSLGVLFNEQFF
cdr3_nt: TGTGCCAGCAGTTTGGGGGTCCTTTTCAATGAGCAGTTCTTC

clone_size: NA
d_call: NA
j_call: TRBJ2-7
v_call: TRBV30
cdr3_aa: CAWNRESSYEQYF
cdr3_nt: TGTGCCTGGAATCGGGAGAGCTCCTACGAGCAGTACTTC

clone_size: NA
d_call: NA
j_call: TRBJ2-2
v_call: TRBV5-1
cdr3_aa: CASSLRMEGTGELFF
cdr3_nt: TGCGCCAGCAGCTTGCGTATGGAGGGCACCGGGGAGCTGTTTTTT

clone_size: NA
d_call: NA
j_call: TRBJ1-1
v_call: TRBV7-9
cdr3_aa: CASSLFTAGYTEAFF
cdr3_nt: TGTGCCAGCAGCTTATTCACCGCGGGGTATACTGAAGCTTTCTTT

clone_size: NA
d_call: NA
j_call: TRBJ2-7
v_call: TRBV6-6
cdr3_aa: CASSYRAYSYEQYF
cdr3_nt: TGTGCCAGCAGTTACCGGGCTTACTCCTACGAGCAGTACTTC

clone_size: NA
d_call: TRBD1
j_call: TRBJ1-4
v_call: TRBV6-1
cdr3_aa: CASSQTGEKSEKLFF
cdr3_nt: TGTGCCAGCAGTCAGACAGGGGAAAAGTCGGAAAAACTGTTTTTT

clone_size: NA
d_call: NA
j_call: TRBJ1-1
v_call: TRBV2
cdr3_aa: CASSEALGIFF
cdr3_nt: TGTGCCAGCAGTGAAGCGCTAGGAATCTTCTTT

clone_size: NA
d_call: TRBD2
j_call: TRBJ2-2
v_call: TRBV18
cdr3_aa: CASSGTSGSPSGGELFF
cdr3_nt: TGTGCCAGCTCGGGGACTAGCGGGAGCCCAAGTGGCGGGGAGCTGTTTTTT

clone_size: NA
d_call: TRBD1
j_call: TRBJ2-1
v_call: TRBV5-1
cdr3_aa: CASSSSTGSSYNEQFF
cdr3_nt: TGCGCCAGCAGCTCCTCGACAGGGAGCTCCTACAATGAGCAGTTCTTC

clone_size: NA
d_call: TRBD2
j_call: TRBJ2-7
v_call: TRBV5-6
cdr3_aa: CASSAGLGSSYEQYF
cdr3_nt: TGTGCCAGCAGCGCCGGACTAGGGAGCTCCTACGAGCAGTACTTC

clone_size: NA
d_call: NA
j_call: TRBJ2-3
v_call: TRBV29-1
cdr3_aa: CSVENSRTDTQYF
cdr3_nt: TGCAGCGTTGAAAACAGCCGCACAGATACGCAGTATTTT

clone_size: NA
d_call: TRBD1
j_call: TRBJ2-7
v_call: TRBV2
cdr3_aa: CASSLRTGGSYEQYF
cdr3_nt: TGTGCCAGCAGCCTCCGGACAGGGGGCTCCTACGAGCAGTACTTC

clone_size: NA
d_call: NA
j_call: TRBJ1-2
v_call: TRBV7-2
cdr3_aa: CASSPLGLGVGGYTF
cdr3_nt: TGTGCCAGCAGCCCCCTTGGTTTAGGGGTGGGTGGCTACACCTTC

clone_size: NA
d_call: TRBD2
j_call: TRBJ2-5
v_call: TRBV5-6
cdr3_aa: CASSLGLAGALGETQYF
cdr3_nt: TGTGCCAGCAGCCTCGGACTAGCGGGGGCCTTAGGAGAGACCCAGTACTTC

clone_size: NA
d_call: TRBD1
j_call: TRBJ2-7
v_call: TRBV30
cdr3_aa: CAWDRGRTYEQYF
cdr3_nt: TGTGCCTGGGACAGGGGCCGAACCTACGAGCAGTACTTC

clone_size: NA
d_call: NA
j_call: TRBJ1-1
v_call: TRBV6-6
cdr3_aa: CASSYGQVLMNTEAFF
cdr3_nt: TGTGCCAGCAGTTACGGGCAGGTCCTAATGAACACTGAAGCTTTCTTT

clone_size: NA
d_call: TRBD2
j_call: TRBJ2-5
v_call: TRBV28
cdr3_aa: CASSPTTSGGIKTQYF
cdr3_nt: TGTGCCAGCAGTCCCACAACTAGCGGGGGAATAAAGACCCAGTACTTC

clone_size: NA
d_call: NA
j_call: TRBJ2-7
v_call: TRBV7-2
cdr3_aa: CASSPFYQTYEQYF
cdr3_nt: TGTGCCAGCAGCCCGTTCTACCAAACCTACGAGCAGTACTTC

clone_size: NA
d_call: TRBD2
j_call: TRBJ2-1
v_call: TRBV9
cdr3_aa: CASSERGTAHNEQFF
cdr3_nt: TGTGCCAGCAGCGAGCGGGGGACCGCCCACAATGAGCAGTTCTTC

clone_size: NA
d_call: TRBD1
j_call: TRBJ2-2
v_call: TRBV9
cdr3_aa: CASSFHQGAGTGELFF
cdr3_nt: TGTGCCAGCAGCTTCCACCAGGGGGCTGGCACCGGGGAGCTGTTTTTT

clone_size: NA
d_call: NA
j_call: TRBJ1-2
v_call: TRBV5-1
cdr3_aa: CASSLEAENYGYTF
cdr3_nt: TGCGCCAGCAGCTTGGAGGCGGAAAACTATGGCTACACCTTC

clone_size: NA
d_call: NA
j_call: TRBJ1-1
v_call: TRBV9
cdr3_aa: CASSVDPGMNTEAFF
cdr3_nt: TGTGCCAGCAGCGTAGATCCAGGGATGAACACTGAAGCTTTCTTT

clone_size: NA
d_call: NA
j_call: TRBJ1-1
v_call: TRBV10-1
cdr3_aa: CASSEQGLGTEAFF
cdr3_nt: TGCGCCAGCAGTGAGCAGGGTTTGGGCACTGAAGCTTTCTTT

clone_size: once
d_call: NA
j_call: TRBJ2-4
v_call: TRBV4-3
cdr3_aa: CASSQDRFIQYF
cdr3_nt: TGCGCCAGCAGCCAAGATAGGTTCATTCAGTACTTC

clone_size: once
d_call: NA
j_call: TRBJ2-5
v_call: TRBV18
cdr3_aa: CASSPNRQETQYF
cdr3_nt: TGTGCCAGCTCACCAAACCGCCAAGAGACCCAGTACTTC

clone_size: NA
d_call: NA
j_call: TRBJ1-2
v_call: TRBV6-5
cdr3_aa: CASTPGGSFYGYTF
cdr3_nt: TGTGCCAGCACCCCCGGGGGCTCTTTCTATGGCTACACCTTC

clone_size: NA
d_call: NA
j_call: TRBJ1-4
v_call: TRBV6-1
cdr3_aa: CASSDLEKLFF
cdr3_nt: TGTGCCAGCAGTGATCTGGAAAAACTGTTTTTT

clone_size: NA
d_call: NA
j_call: TRBJ1-1
v_call: TRBV2
cdr3_aa: CASSGPGRVTTEAFF
cdr3_nt: TGTGCCAGCAGTGGACCGGGCCGAGTTACCACTGAAGCTTTCTTT

clone_size: NA
d_call: NA
j_call: TRBJ2-5
v_call: TRBV2
cdr3_aa: CASSWDWGEKQTQYF
cdr3_nt: TGTGCCAGCAGTTGGGACTGGGGGGAGAAGCAGACTCAGTACTTC

clone_size: NA
d_call: TRBD1
j_call: TRBJ2-3
v_call: TRBV28
cdr3_aa: CASSFHMRGTGPSTDTQYF
cdr3_nt: TGTGCCAGCAGTTTCCATATGAGGGGGACAGGGCCTAGCACAGATACGCAGTATTTT

clone_size: NA
d_call: NA
j_call: TRBJ2-7
v_call: TRBV28
cdr3_aa: CASSLQGRGYEQYF
cdr3_nt: TGTGCCAGCAGCCTACAGGGAAGAGGCTACGAGCAGTACTTC

clone_size: NA
d_call: TRBD2
j_call: TRBJ2-1
v_call: TRBV5-1
cdr3_aa: CASSPGEGTYNEQFF
cdr3_nt: TGCGCCAGCAGCCCCGGGGAGGGCACCTACAATGAGCAGTTCTTC

clone_size: NA
d_call: TRBD2
j_call: TRBJ2-7
v_call: TRBV6-5
cdr3_aa: CASSYTAGAYYEQYF
cdr3_nt: TGTGCCAGCAGTTATACGGCGGGAGCTTACTACGAGCAGTACTTC

clone_size: once
d_call: NA
j_call: TRBJ1-3
v_call: TRBV7-9
cdr3_aa: CASSLEVTAAGNTIYF
cdr3_nt: TGTGCCAGCAGCTTAGAAGTCACGGCAGCAGGAAACACCATATATTTT

clone_size: few
d_call: TRBD2
j_call: TRBJ2-5
v_call: TRBV5-6
cdr3_aa: CASSKGLTQAGTQYF
cdr3_nt: TGTGCCAGCAGCAAGGGACTAACCCAAGCGGGGACCCAGTACTTC

clone_size: NA
d_call: NA
j_call: TRBJ1-3
v_call: TRBV7-8
cdr3_aa: CASSPLSLPGNTIYF
cdr3_nt: TGTGCCAGCAGCCCCCTCTCGCTCCCCGGAAACACCATATATTTT

clone_size: NA
d_call: TRBD2
j_call: TRBJ2-3
v_call: TRBV5-1
cdr3_aa: CASSPPSGGTDTQYF
cdr3_nt: TGCGCCAGCAGTCCTCCCTCGGGGGGAACAGATACGCAGTATTTT

clone_size: NA
d_call: TRBD1
j_call: TRBJ2-3
v_call: TRBV19
cdr3_aa: CASSLRTGSGPDTQYF
cdr3_nt: TGTGCCAGTAGTCTCCGGACAGGGTCGGGACCAGATACGCAGTATTTT

clone_size: NA
d_call: NA
j_call: TRBJ2-2
v_call: TRBV30
cdr3_aa: CAWSVLLEVGELFF
cdr3_nt: TGTGCCTGGAGTGTACTTCTAGAGGTGGGGGAGCTGTTTTTT